This TCR beta chain was captured by sequencing in a study of beta chain features in type 1 diabetes. TCRB transcripts that were expressed got sequenced, as all of the isolated RNA had been reverse transcribed. Using immunoSEQ multiplex PCR, the repertoire was profiled, and TCRdb retains in-frame clones only, with some absent. The sample has hundreds of thousands of clones, approximately 30% seen once. Germline assignment: CDR1 SGHRS and CDR2 YFSETQ. Trimming cost V 3 bases and J 2 bases, with 9 bases left between them. The CDR3 loop spans 14 amino acids. The chain recombines TRBV5-1 with TRBJ2-1; D is possibly TRBD2 (6 bases). This receptor was obtained from a man between 18 and 35 years old in good health. Sequences were obtained from naive CD4+ T cells from blood. Written as DNA, the CDR3 is TGCGCCAGCAGCTATGCGGGGCCCTACAATGAGCAGTTCTTC. Translating gives CASSYAGPYNEQFF.